The 15 T cell receptor beta chains presented below share a single source sample, sequenced in a study of chemoradiotherapy in HPV16-positive cancers. The method was immunoSEQ multiplex PCR; TCRdb's version includes in-frame clones alone and lacks a portion of them. The table lists 65,000 to 80,000 clones, 88% of them singletons. The sequencing here drew on blood, taken from a patient who underwent chemoradiotherapy. The source of these receptors is a human donor with HPV-associated anogenital cancer.

This sequence joins TRBV5-1 and TRBJ2-1; TRBD2 might be the D (5 bases). This CDR3 region has 14 residues. The germline V and J ends were trimmed by 4 bases and 3 bases, with 11 bases remaining between them. Looked up from germline, CDR1 is SGHRS and CDR2 is YFSETQ. The CDR3 loop reads CASSLLASYNEQFF. In nucleotides, the CDR3 is TGCGCCAGCAGCCTCTTAGCGAGCTACAATGAGCAGTTCTTC.

This sequence joins TRBV6-1 and TRBJ1-1; D unresolved. The CDR3 length is 14 residues. Deletions cut 4 bases from V and 3 bases from J, with 12 bases between. Germline values: CDR1 MNHNS, CDR2 SASEGT. The CDR3 DNA follows: TGTGCCAGCAGTGCCCGACTGGGAGACACTGAAGCTTTCTTT. Its translation is CASSARLGDTEAFF.

This clone has a single count. The gene calls are TRBV10-3 and TRBJ1-1; TRBD1 matches 7 bases. With 6 bases clipped from V and 1 base from J, the junction kept 5 bases outside the gene matches. The CDR3 extends over 14 amino acids. The germline V gene has CDR1 ENHRY and CDR2 SYGVKD. CDR3 bases: TGTGCCATCAGCAACCAGGGGGGGAACACTGAAGCTTTCTTT. Translation gives CAISNQGGNTEAFF.

To note about this clone: A junction end diverges from the germline sequence, so it may reflect a read error. V is TRBV5-6 and J is TRBJ1-1; no reliable D call. Germline CDR1 is SGHDT and CDR2 is YYEEEE. The length of the CDR3 is 16 residues. CDR3 residues: CAGSLRFYGTIAEAFF. In nucleotides, the CDR3 is TGTGCCGGCAGCTTGAGGTTTTACGGTACCATAGCGGAAGCTTTCTTT.

The chain combines TRBV5-1 with TRBJ1-2; D is ambiguous. The V and J ends lost 3 bases and 5 bases respectively, with 11 bases between them. The CDR3 extends over 13 amino acids. Germline V gives CDR1 SGHRS, CDR2 YFSETQ. The CDR3 nucleotides are TGCGCCAGCAGCTCGTCCTACCCGTATGGCTACACCTTC. This gives the protein CASSSSYPYGYTF.

This clone appeared a single time. The chain recombines TRBV10-1 with TRBJ1-1; 9 bases map to TRBD1. CDR3 length: 14 residues. Germline V gene sequence: CDR1 WNHNN, CDR2 SYGVQD (reference sequence). The V gene end was trimmed by 1 base and the J gene end by 4 bases; junction bases not matched to a gene: 1. CDR3 amino acids: CASSEWGQGTEAFF. DNA of the CDR3: TGCGCCAGCAGTGAGTGGGGACAGGGCACTGAAGCTTTCTTT.

The rearrangement uses TRBV18 and TRBJ2-5, with 8 bases aligning to TRBD1. Trimming removed 3 bases from V and 4 bases from J; junction bases left unmatched: 7. The CDR3 sequence is 15 residues long. Germline CDR1 is KGHSH and CDR2 is LQKENI. The CDR3 protein is CASSPPGQGGETQYF. The CDR3 DNA reads TGTGCCAGCTCACCCCCTGGACAGGGTGGAGAGACCCAGTACTTC.

This chain uses TRBV11-2 with TRBJ1-1, with D unclear. The CDR3 totals 16 residues. In germline, CDR1 is SGHAT, CDR2 FQNNGV. Trimming removed 0 bases at V and 1 base at J, with 12 bases between. Here the CDR3 reads CASSLDLAAANTEAFF. CDR3 DNA: TGTGCCAGCAGCTTAGATCTTGCGGCGGCGAACACTGAAGCTTTCTTT.

The rearrangement joins TRBV5-1 to TRBJ2-6; D not resolved. V lost 0 bases and J 0 bases, leaving 7 bases between the germline ends. This CDR3 region has 16 residues. CDR1 and CDR2 (germline): SGHRS, YFSETQ. The CDR3 loop is CASSLDGYSGANVLTF. The CDR3 region has the DNA TGCGCCAGCAGCTTGGACGGGTACTCTGGGGCCAACGTCCTGACTTTC.

The gene calls are TRBV19 and TRBJ2-6, with 10 bases lining up with TRBD1. CDR1 and CDR2 from the germline V gene are LNHDA and SQIVND (reference sequence). This CDR3 has 17 amino acids. J gave up 1 base and V 2 bases, and 2 bases lay outside the gene matches. The CDR3 sequence is CASSIRTGGSGANVLTF. The CDR3 bases are TGTGCCAGTAGTATACGGACAGGGGGATCTGGGGCCAACGTCCTGACTTTC.

The V call is TRBV28, the J call TRBJ2-1; D is ambiguous. Germline CDR1 is MDHEN and CDR2 is SYDVKM. Trimming removed 8 bases at V and 0 bases at J, with 17 bases between. This CDR3 is built from 16 residues. The CDR3, as DNA: TGTGCCAGCGGCCGAATCGATACCCGCTCCTACAATGAGCAGTTCTTC. Residues: CASGRIDTRSYNEQFF.

The chain employs TRBV29-1 and TRBJ1-2; unclear D gene. Per the germline V gene, CDR1 is SQVTM and CDR2 is ANQGSEA. The V gene lost 5 bases and the J gene lost 0 bases, with 7 bases spanning the gap. The CDR3 sequence is 12 residues long. This chain's CDR3 is CSVYKANYGYTF. Written as DNA, the CDR3 is TGCAGCGTTTACAAGGCTAACTATGGCTACACCTTC. Variable domain in full (rest from reference TRBV29-1 and TRBJ1-2): SAVISQKPSRDICQRGTSLTIQCQVDSQVTMMFWYRQQPGQSLTLIATANQGSEATYESGFVIDKFPISRPNLTFSTLTVSNMSPEDSSIYLCSVYKANYGYTFGSGTRLTVV.

About this clone itself: This sample also contains other DNA sequences that code for the same CDR3. The rearrangement uses TRBV5-1 and TRBJ1-2; D gene uncertain. Trimming removed 4 bases at V and 2 bases at J, with 12 bases between. The CDR3 is 14 amino acids. Germline V gene data show CDR1 as SGHRS and CDR2 as YFSETQ. Here the CDR3 reads CASSAGTENYGYTF. Here the CDR3 DNA reads TGCGCCAGCAGCGCCGGAACAGAGAACTATGGCTACACCTTC.

V gene TRBV28 combines with J gene TRBJ2-7; a possible D gene is TRBD2 (5 bases). This CDR3 is built from 13 residues. The germline V and J ends were trimmed by 3 bases and 5 bases, with 11 bases remaining between them. Germline V gene data show CDR1 as MDHEN and CDR2 as SYDVKM. Here the CDR3 DNA reads TGTGCCAGCAGTTTGATGGTCGGGGACGAGCAGTACTTC. This sequence encodes CASSLMVGDEQYF.

The genes are TRBV28 and TRBJ2-2; 8 nucleotides match TRBD1. Per germline, CDR1 MDHEN and CDR2 SYDVKM. V shed 2 bases and J 1 base; nucleotides not matched to a gene: 3. The CDR3 runs to 16 residues. The CDR3 DNA follows: TGTGCCAGCAGTTTAGGCGGGACAGGGAACACCGGGGAGCTGTTTTTT. This codes for CASSLGGTGNTGELFF.